The table lists the clone carrying this T cell receptor beta chain with a few counts. As yet, its antigen is unknown. These data are taken from a study of post-analysis software for immune sequencing data. Study context: Disease trajectories encompassed relapsing-remitting, secondary progressive and progressive-relapsing multiple sclerosis. General observations from the study: About five TRBV segments occurring more often in patients than controls included TRBV5-6, TRBV5-1 and TRBV20-1. Controls' normalized Chao1 diversity significantly exceeded that of multiple sclerosis patients.

Each TCR beta cDNA library carried unique molecular identifiers. Each sample of about 0.9 to 11 million input T cells yielded roughly 500,000 cDNA molecules, so each molecule approximated one T cell. TCRdb redid the calling of the PCR reads with MiXCR, one entry per CDR3 protein. This table has over 150,000 distinct CDR3 sequences, around 36% appearing once. Germline loops: CDR1 GTSNPN, CDR2 SVGIG (reference sequence). CDR3 length equals 15 residues. The V end was cut by 4 bases, the J end by 2 bases, with 16 bases between. The chain combines TRBV30 with TRBJ2-3; D might be TRBD1 or TRBD2, each matching 6 bases. The sequencing here drew on blood, taken after autologous hematopoietic stem cell transplantation. The clonotype comes from a girl between 5 and 17 years old with multiple sclerosis. CDR3: CAWTVWRDNTDTQYF. The CDR3 DNA reads TGTGCCTGGACGGTGTGGCGGGACAACACAGATACGCAGTATTTT.